This TCR beta chain was profiled in a study of cytomegalovirus exposure and HLA in healthy donors. In the case of this clone: Antigen: not known.

Use of 60 Vbeta and 13 Jbeta primers characterized the PCR. Using immunoSEQ multiplex PCR, the repertoire was profiled, and TCRdb retains in-frame clones only, with some absent. The sample carries approximately 72,000 clones, approximately 70% recorded once. Findings and caveats of the study: Among TCR beta chains of equal frequency, HLA-associated ones were more clonally expanded in a later analysis. The study recorded about 160 TCR beta chains that were cytomegalovirus-associated.

Germline V gene sequence: CDR1 SQVTM, CDR2 ANQGSEA. V dropped 7 bases and J dropped 3; count of bases not matched to a gene: 7. The length of the CDR3 is 13 residues. The receptor's source is a man aged 35 to 55 in good health and CMV-seropositive. This rearrangement joins TRBV29-1 to TRBJ2-7, with 9 positions matching TRBD1. Input material: PBMCs. The CDR3 DNA reads as TGCAGCGGGATTTTGACAGGGGGCTACGAGCAGTACTTC. As protein: CSGILTGGYEQYF.